Shown below are 22 T cell receptor beta chains from a single sample sequenced in a study of identical twins. Each CDR3 protein gets one entry after TCRdb re-called the 5' RACE reads with MiXCR. This sample has around 490,000 distinct CDR3 sequences, with 13% to 15% found just once. In addition, the sample was reused for a study of yellow fever vaccine responses in identical twins.

Sequencing was performed on CD4+ T cells sorted from blood. These receptors were obtained from a woman younger than 35 in good health.

A few counts support this clonotype. The rearrangement links TRBV7-9 to TRBJ2-5; 13 bases map to TRBD2. J lost 4 bases, V lost 5 bases, and 4 bases had no gene match. Per the germline V gene, CDR1 is SEHNR and CDR2 is FQNEAQ (reference sequence). This CDR3 spans 15 amino acids. CDR3 nucleotides: TGTGCCAGCAGCCAGGGACTAGCGGGATTAGAGACCCAGTACTTC. Its protein is CASSQGLAGLETQYF.

This clonotype was seen a handful of times. The chain couples TRBV7-3 to TRBJ2-3; TRBD2 matches 10 bases. The CDR3 is 16 amino acids. Trimming cost V 2 bases and J 2 bases; bases outside gene matches: 4. The germline V gene has CDR1 SGHTA and CDR2 FQGTGA. The CDR3 here is CASSLVGTSATDTQYF. CDR3 nucleotide sequence: TGTGCCAGCAGCTTAGTTGGGACTAGCGCCACAGATACGCAGTATTTT. The variable domain in full, completed from reference TRBV7-3 and TRBJ2-3, reads GAGVSQTPSNKVTEKGKYVELRCDPISGHTALYWYRQSLGQGPEFLIYFQGTGAADDSGLPNDRFFAVRPEGSVSTLKIQRTERGDSAVYLCASSLVGTSATDTQYFGPGTRLTVL.

This clonotype has more than one count but fewer than ten. This rearrangement joins TRBV7-9 to TRBJ2-2, with TRBD1 as a possible D gene (6 bases). V lost 2 bases to trimming and J lost 5 bases, with 15 bases between them. Germline V gene data show CDR1 as SEHNR and CDR2 as FQNEAQ (reference sequence). This CDR3 is 16 amino acids long. CDR3 DNA sequence: TGTGCCAGCAGCTTACGGGGACACGGCGAGACCGGGGAGCTGTTTTTT. Translating it yields CASSLRGHGETGELFF.

This clonotype was seen a few times. The chain carries TRBV7-3 and TRBJ2-1; TRBD1 might be the D (5 bases). Germline V CDR1 and CDR2: SGHTA, FQGTGA. V was clipped by 3 bases and J by 5 bases, with 14 bases between them. The CDR3 spans 15 residues. For the CDR3, the DNA is TGTGCCAGCAGCTTTAGCCCAGGGTGGCACAATGAGCAGTTCTTC. As protein: CASSFSPGWHNEQFF.

This clonotype showed up many times. As DNA, the CDR3 is TGTGCCAGCAGCTTGCACAGGGCGCAGGATACGCAGTATTTT. The encoded protein is CASSLHRAQDTQYF. The chain employs TRBV7-2 and TRBJ2-3; a weak D match, TRBD1 (6 bases). Germline values: CDR1 SGHTA, CDR2 FQGNSA. CDR3 length equals 14 residues. Trimming cost V 3 bases and J 6 bases, with 13 bases left between them.

For this clonotype: One end of the junction varies from germline; a read error may be responsible. This chain connects TRBV10-1 to TRBJ2-6; D is uncertain. The CDR3 loop spans 13 amino acids. CDR1 and CDR2 (germline): WNHNN, SYGVQD (reference sequence). Here the CDR3 reads CATSQAGANVLTF. CDR3 DNA: TGCGCCACCAGTCAGGCTGGGGCCAACGTCCTGACTTTC.

The chain couples TRBV7-8 to TRBJ2-3; 16 bases are shared with TRBD2. The length of the CDR3 is 19 residues. Trimming removed 5 bases from V and 3 bases from J; junction bases left unmatched: 11. Germline-derived CDR1 and CDR2 are SGHVS and FQNEAQ. CDR3 in DNA: TGTGCCAGCAGCCTCGATTACGGGACTAGCGGGGGGGCTACAGATACGCAGTATTTT. Amino acid sequence: CASSLDYGTSGGATDTQYF.

This clonotype was recorded many times. The rearrangement joins TRBV5-1 to TRBJ1-2; D is uncertain. The CDR3 spans 13 residues. CDR1 and CDR2 from the germline V gene are SGHRS and YFSETQ. V shed 5 bases and J shed 2 bases, with 10 bases lying between them. The CDR3 DNA follows: TGCGCCAGCAGTTCCTCACTGAACTATGGCTACACCTTC. Protein product: CASSSSLNYGYTF.

The rearrangement joins TRBV12-3 or TRBV12-4 to TRBJ2-1; TRBD2 aligns across 9 bases. Unmatched junction bases numbered 14, after V lost 4 bases and J lost 13 bases. CDR3 length: 15 residues. CDR3 protein: CASSSRSGEREVQFF. The CDR3 nucleotides are TGTGCCAGCAGTTCCCGATCGGGGGAGCGGGAGGTTCAGTTCTTC.

This rearrangement joins TRBV5-1 to TRBJ2-7; D unresolved. V lost 2 bases and J 4 bases, leaving 10 bases between the germline ends. Germline V lookup: CDR1 SGHRS, CDR2 YFSETQ. The CDR3 length is 13 residues. The CDR3 nucleotides are TGCGCCAGCAGCTTCAGCCCCTTTTACGAGCAGTACTTC. Encoded protein: CASSFSPFYEQYF.

The gene calls are TRBV29-1 and TRBJ2-1; the match to TRBD2 covers 12 bases. The germline CDR1 and CDR2 sequences are SQVTM and ANQGSEA. The J segment lost 7 bases and the V segment lost 4 bases, leaving 5 bases of the junction unmatched. The CDR3 has 14 residues. The CDR3 reads CSVAGLAGTNEQFF. CDR3 sequence (DNA): TGCAGCGTTGCCGGACTAGCGGGGACTAATGAGCAGTTCTTC.

The rearrangement links TRBV20-1 to TRBJ2-1; 11 positions match TRBD1. The CDR3 extends over 18 amino acids. CDR1 and CDR2 (germline): DFQATT, SNEGSKA (reference sequence). V trimming: 5 bases; J trimming: 6 bases; junction bases outside the gene matches: 18. DNA of the CDR3: TGCAGTGCTGCACCGGTTTGGACCGGGACAGGGGGAGTCAATGAGCAGTTCTTC. Translated, it gives CSAAPVWTGTGGVNEQFF.

This chain connects TRBV21-1 to TRBJ1-4. TRBV21-1 is deemed a pseudogene. This CDR3 region has 17 residues. The CDR3 DNA sequence: TGTGCCAGCAGCAAAGAGGGACGGCTTGCAACTAATGAAAAACTGTTTTTT. Protein product: CASSKEGRLATNEKLFF.

Ten or more counts support this clonotype. The rearrangement uses TRBV7-6 and TRBJ2-3; 7 nucleotides align to TRBD2. The CDR3 contains 14 residues. After removal of 4 bases from V and 1 base from J, the junction contained 2 bases not matched to a gene. Germline V gene lookup returns CDR1 SGHVS and CDR2 FNYEAQ. CDR3 region: CASSSSGGTDTQYF. The CDR3 DNA is TGTGCCAGCAGCTCCAGCGGGGGCACAGATACGCAGTATTTT.

The sample holds a few counts of this clonotype. V gene TRBV10-3 combines with J gene TRBJ2-1; 8 positions match TRBD2. The J segment lost 6 bases and the V segment lost 0 bases, leaving 13 bases of the junction unmatched. This CDR3 spans 18 amino acids. Germline V CDR1 and CDR2: ENHRY, SYGVKD. CDR3 DNA: TGTGCCATCAGTGAGTCGAGGTTTGGCGCGGGGGGAGCCAATGAGCAGTTCTTC. Translated: CAISESRFGAGGANEQFF.

This clonotype was recorded at least ten times. J is TRBJ1-4 and V is TRBV7-2; TRBD1 is a possible D gene (6 bases). Germline CDR1 reads SGHTA; CDR2 reads FQGNSA. This CDR3 has 16 residues. V was clipped by 3 bases and J by 5 bases, with 16 bases between them. The CDR3 DNA sequence: TGTGCCAGCAGCTTTACCCAGGGGTCGGGGAATGAAAAACTGTTTTTT. Translating it yields CASSFTQGSGNEKLFF.

In its sample, this clonotype was seen a few times. The rearrangement links TRBV25-1 to TRBJ2-7, with 9 positions matching TRBD1. CDR3 length: 14 amino acids. Germline CDR1 MGHDK, CDR2 SYGVNS. V lost 5 bases and J lost 4; bases outside the gene matches: 6. CDR3 DNA sequence: TGTGCCAGCAGTCCCGGGACAGGGATTTACGAGCAGTACTTC. Its protein is CASSPGTGIYEQYF.

This clonotype has more than one count but fewer than ten. The V call is TRBV5-6, the J call TRBJ2-5, with D perhaps TRBD2 (6 bases). The CDR3 consists of 16 residues. Trimming took 0 bases from V and 3 from J, leaving 15 bases between them. The germline gives CDR1 SGHDT, CDR2 YYEEEE. CDR3 nucleotides: TGTGCCAGCAGCTTGGCGGCAGGGAGGAAGGAAGAGACCCAGTACTTC. This gives the protein CASSLAAGRKEETQYF.

This chain links TRBV6-5 with TRBJ2-7; 10 bases are a match to TRBD2. CDR1 and CDR2 (germline): MNHEY, SVGAGI. The V gene end was trimmed by 0 bases and the J gene end by 3 bases; junction bases not matched to a gene: 5. This CDR3 spans 16 amino acids. The CDR3 protein is CASSYSTLAGVYEQYF. CDR3 nucleotides: TGTGCCAGCAGTTACTCAACCCTAGCGGGAGTCTACGAGCAGTACTTC.

This clonotype has a handful of counts. CDR3 in DNA: TGCAGTGCTACTACTAGCGGGAGGGCCTCTTACGAGCAGTACTTC. It translates to CSATTSGRASYEQYF. The J gene is TRBJ2-7, the V gene TRBV20-1; TRBD2 matches 13 bases. Germline loops: CDR1 DFQATT, CDR2 SNEGSKA (reference sequence). The CDR3 length is 15 residues. J lost 4 bases, V lost 4 bases, and 7 bases had no gene match.

In this sample, this clonotype turned up a few times. This chain uses TRBV12-3 or TRBV12-4 with TRBJ2-7, with TRBD2 as a possible D gene (5 bases). V lost 6 bases and J 0 bases, leaving 12 bases between the germline ends. The CDR3 length is 14 residues. Here the CDR3 DNA reads TGTGCCAGCAGGCAAGCGGAGAGCTCCTACGAGCAGTACTTC. It encodes CASRQAESSYEQYF.

This clonotype was observed a handful of times. The chain carries TRBV4-2 and TRBJ2-7; no definite D call. The CDR3 has 13 amino acids. CDR1 is LGHNA and CDR2 is YNFKEQ in the germline V gene. The ends were cut back, 3 bases at V and 3 bases at J, with 9 bases in the middle. CDR3: CASSQEDGYEQYF. For the CDR3, the DNA is TGTGCCAGCAGCCAGGAAGATGGCTACGAGCAGTACTTC.